These 20 T cell receptor beta chains originate from one sample sequenced in a study of glioma-infiltrating T cells. Amplification of TCR alpha and beta CDR3 regions from RNA used iRepertoire nested multiplex PCR. TCRdb reanalysed the multiplex PCR reads using MiXCR and keeps one entry per CDR3 protein. Of 100,000 to 150,000 distinct CDR3 sequences in the sample, roughly 24% were seen once. What was sequenced was glioma tissue, nonneoplastic brain tissue, or PBMCs (not recorded which). Receptor source: a human donor with low-grade glioma or glioblastoma, undergoing nonglioma brain surgery, or in good health (not recorded which).

This clonotype was seen ten or more times. The chain combines TRBV12-3 or TRBV12-4 with TRBJ2-1; the match to TRBD2 covers 11 bases. V gave up 3 bases and J gave up 3 bases; unmatched junction bases: 4. There are 16 residues in the CDR3. CDR3 DNA sequence: TGTGCCAGCAGTTTCAGCGGGACTAGCGGCTACAATGAGCAGTTCTTC. This translates into CASSFSGTSGYNEQFF.

This clonotype came up many times. The chain joins TRBV4-2 to TRBJ2-1; 7 bases line up with TRBD1. CDR3 length: 18 residues. Germline V gives CDR1 LGHNA, CDR2 YNFKEQ. The V gene end was trimmed by 0 bases and the J gene end by 2 bases; junction bases not matched to a gene: 10. The CDR3 region is CASSQENPRQGAYNEQFF. CDR3 sequence (DNA): TGTGCCAGCAGCCAAGAGAATCCCAGACAGGGTGCCTACAATGAGCAGTTCTTC.

Many counts were recorded for this clonotype. Written as DNA, the CDR3 is TGTGCCAGCAGCTTGGGGGACAGAAGAAACACTGAAGCTTTCTTT. Its protein product is CASSLGDRRNTEAFF. The chain is built from TRBV7-2 and TRBJ1-1, with 7 bases identical to TRBD1. Germline loops: CDR1 SGHTA, CDR2 FQGNSA. After removal of 3 bases from V and 2 bases from J, the junction contained 6 bases not matched to a gene. CDR3 length equals 15 residues.

Of note for this clonotype: One junction end disagrees with the germline gene, perhaps due to a read error. The chain links TRBV6-6 to TRBJ2-1; D is unclear. The CDR3 covers 12 residues. Germline loops: CDR1 MNHNY, CDR2 SVGAGI (reference sequence). The CDR3 sequence is CARSYSGDEQFF. The DNA of the CDR3 is TGCGCCAGAAGTTACTCCGGTGATGAGCAGTTCTTC.

J is TRBJ2-7 and V is TRBV25-1, with 8 bases fitting TRBD1. Trimming took 5 bases from V and 3 from J; bases not matched to a gene: 3. The CDR3 runs 13 residues. The V gene's germline CDR1 is MGHDK and CDR2 SYGVNS. The chain's CDR3 is CASSSDRVYEQYF. CDR3 bases: TGTGCCAGCAGTTCGGACAGGGTCTACGAGCAGTACTTC.

In its sample, this clonotype was seen many times. The chain uses TRBV27 and TRBJ2-7, with 7 bases aligning to TRBD2. Germline lookup yields CDR1 MNHEY and CDR2 SMNVEV (reference sequence). The CDR3 contains 16 residues. V lost 3 bases to trimming and J lost 0 bases; unmatched junction nucleotides: 8. The CDR3 loop reads CASSFQGRGFSYEQYF. The CDR3 bases are TGTGCCAGCAGTTTCCAAGGGAGGGGCTTCTCCTACGAGCAGTACTTC.

As for this clonotype: At one end, the junction sequence differs from germline, possibly due to a read error. The chain joins TRBV5-1 to TRBJ1-3, with D maybe TRBD1 (5 bases). There are 18 residues in the CDR3. Germline CDR1 reads SGHRS; CDR2 reads YFSETQ. The CDR3 nucleotides are TGCGCCAGCAGCCACGATCTCGACAGCGGCAGCTCTGTAAACACCATATATTTT. This sequence encodes CASSHDLDSGSSVNTIYF. The full variable domain, rest sourced from reference TRBV5-1 and TRBJ1-3, is KAGVTQTPRYLIKTRGQQVTLSCSPISGHRSVSWYQQTPGQGLQFLFEYFSETQRNKGNFPGRFSGRQFSNSRSEMNVSTLELGDSALYLCASSHDLDSGSSVNTIYFGEGSWLTVV.

This clonotype has a count of ten or more. This chain joins TRBV27 and TRBJ2-1; D may be TRBD1 or TRBD2 (6 bases each). Germline CDR1 and CDR2: MNHEY and SMNVEV (reference sequence). The CDR3 sequence is 12 residues long. Trimming took 4 bases from V and 7 from J, leaving 8 bases between them. DNA of the CDR3: TGTGCCAGCAGTTGGAGGGGGAATGAGCAGTTCTTC. Encoded protein: CASSWRGNEQFF.

This rearrangement joins TRBV5-4 to TRBJ2-7; the D is unclear. Germline V gene data show CDR1 as SGHNT and CDR2 as YYREEE (reference sequence). Trimming stripped 6 bases from V and 0 bases from J, with 10 bases between. This CDR3 contains 13 residues. CDR3 protein: CASNPWNSYEQYF. The CDR3 DNA reads as TGTGCCAGCAACCCTTGGAACTCCTACGAGCAGTACTTC.

The rearrangement links TRBV14 to TRBJ2-5, with D possibly being TRBD1 or TRBD2 (5 bases each). Germline V gives CDR1 SGHDN, CDR2 FVKESK. CDR3 length equals 14 residues. Trimming removed 4 bases from V and 1 base from J, with 10 bases in between. The CDR3 reads CASSRRGGQETQYF. In DNA form, the CDR3 reads TGTGCCAGCAGCCGCCGTGGGGGCCAAGAGACCCAGTACTTC.

This clonotype has at least ten counts. The CDR3 bases are TGTGCCAGCAGGACTCGGCCTACTGGCACAGATACGCAGTATTTT. Residues: CASRTRPTGTDTQYF. The chain links TRBV2 to TRBJ2-3; D not resolved. CDR3 length: 15 amino acids. Deletions cut 6 bases from V and 1 base from J, with 14 bases between. Looked up from germline, CDR1 is SNHLY and CDR2 is FYNNEI.

A note on this clonotype: One base away lies a much larger clone, so this may be a sequencing read error. The chain couples TRBV28 to TRBJ2-7, with 9 bases identical to TRBD2. The CDR3 sequence is 16 residues long. Germline lookup yields CDR1 MDHEN and CDR2 SYDVKM. Trimming took 3 bases from V and 2 from J; bases not matched to a gene: 8. CDR3 coding DNA: TGTGCCAGCAGTTTCCGGTTTAGCGGGAGCCCCTACGAGCAGTACTTC. It yields the protein CASSFRFSGSPYEQYF.

In regard to this clonotype: One end of the junction fails to match germline, which may point to a read error. The V call is TRBV28, the J call TRBJ2-7; 8 nucleotides match TRBD2. The CDR3 is 17 residues long. CDR1 and CDR2 (germline): MDHEN, SYDVKM. Written as DNA, the CDR3 is TGTGCTAGCAGGATCCACGGGGGACGGGAGGGGGCCTACGAGCAGTACTTC. Its translation is CASRIHGGREGAYEQYF. Supplemented by reference TRBV28 and TRBJ2-7, the full variable domain reads DVKVTQSSRYLVKRTGEKVFLECVQDMDHENMFWYRQDPGLGLRLIYFSYDVKMKEKGDIPEGYSVSREKKERFSLILESASTNQTSMYLCASRIHGGREGAYEQYFGPGTRLTVT.

The chain has TRBV12-3 or TRBV12-4 and TRBJ2-7, with D tentatively TRBD2 (5 bases). This CDR3 comprises 17 residues. V was shortened by 7 bases and J by 0 bases, with 22 bases between the two germline ends. The CDR3 bases are TGTGCCAGCACCTTATGGACTCTCAAGAGGAGCTCCTACGAGCAGTACTTC. Amino acids: CASTLWTLKRSSYEQYF.

This clonotype has a handful of counts. The chain carries TRBV18 and TRBJ2-7; 9 nucleotides agree with TRBD2. The CDR3 is 15 amino acids. Germline loops: CDR1 KGHSH, CDR2 LQKENI. Trimming removed 2 bases from V and 6 bases from J; junction bases left unmatched: 8. CDR3 in amino acids: CASSPSLAGGPEQYF. CDR3 coding DNA: TGTGCCAGCTCACCATCTCTTGCGGGAGGGCCCGAGCAGTACTTC.

Ten or more counts support this clonotype. This rearrangement joins TRBV6-2 or TRBV6-3 to TRBJ2-1, with D hard to call. Trimming removed 0 bases from V and 5 bases from J, with 8 bases in between. Germline-derived CDR1 and CDR2 are MNHEY and SVGEGT. CDR3 size: 14 residues. The CDR3 DNA reads as TGTGCCAGCAGTTACTCGAGGTACCACAATGAGCAGTTCTTC. This translates into CASSYSRYHNEQFF.

Note on this clonotype: A read error may produce the germline difference seen at one junction end. CDR3 residues: CSSSVEGITNEKLFF. CDR3 sequence (DNA): TGTTCCAGCAGCGTAGAGGGGATCACTAATGAAAAACTGTTTTTT. The chain employs TRBV9 and TRBJ1-4, with D perhaps matching TRBD1 (5 bases). From germline, CDR1 is SGDLS and CDR2 YYNGEE. There are 15 residues in the CDR3.

This clonotype was recorded at least ten times. J is TRBJ1-1 and V is TRBV3-1; D is undetermined. The germline V gene has CDR1 LGHDT and CDR2 YNNKEL (reference sequence). This CDR3 is built from 12 residues. With 5 bases removed from V and 7 bases from J, the gap between germline ends came to 11 bases. CDR3 coding DNA: TGTGCCAGCAGCTACGGATTCGTTGAAGCTTTCTTT. This gives the protein CASSYGFVEAFF.

This clonotype appeared many times. CDR3 nucleotide sequence: TGTGCCAGCAGCCCGTACCCCGATGAGCAGTTCTTC. It codes for CASSPYPDEQFF. J is TRBJ2-1 and V is TRBV7-9; no definite D call. The CDR3 loop spans 12 amino acids. The V gene lost 5 bases and the J gene lost 8 bases, with 10 bases spanning the gap. CDR1 is SEHNR and CDR2 is FQNEAQ in the germline V gene (reference sequence).

This clonotype was seen repeatedly, ten times or more. The CDR3 nucleotides read TGTGCCAGCAGTTTCACGAATTCGCGGCCCCAGCATTTT. Translating gives CASSFTNSRPQHF. The chain joins TRBV28 to TRBJ1-5; D is undetermined. Germline V gene lookup returns CDR1 MDHEN and CDR2 SYDVKM. The V gene lost 3 bases and the J gene lost 9 bases, with 12 bases spanning the gap. CDR3 length equals 13 residues.